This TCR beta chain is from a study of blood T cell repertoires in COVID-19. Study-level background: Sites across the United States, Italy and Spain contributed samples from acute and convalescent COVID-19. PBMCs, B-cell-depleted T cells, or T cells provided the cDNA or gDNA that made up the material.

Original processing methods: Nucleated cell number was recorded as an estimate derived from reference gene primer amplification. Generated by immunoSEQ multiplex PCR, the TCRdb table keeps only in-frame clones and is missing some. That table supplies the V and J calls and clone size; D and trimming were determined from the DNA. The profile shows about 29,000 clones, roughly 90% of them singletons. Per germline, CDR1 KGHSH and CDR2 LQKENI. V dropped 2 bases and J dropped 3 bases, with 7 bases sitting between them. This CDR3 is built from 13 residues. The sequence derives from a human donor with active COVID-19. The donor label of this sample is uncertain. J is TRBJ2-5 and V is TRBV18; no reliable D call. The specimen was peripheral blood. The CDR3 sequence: CASSPSREETQYF. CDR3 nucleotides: TGTGCCAGCTCACCAAGCCGGGAAGAGACCCAGTACTTC.